This T cell receptor (beta chain) was sequenced in a study of regulatory T cells in long-lasting Graves disease (TCRdb year 2021). General notes on the study: Patients with newly diagnosed Graves' disease had been on antithyroid drugs for under 3 months. Peripheral blood TCR sequencing and RNA sequencing compared persistent Graves' disease patients with newly diagnosed Graves' disease patients. The study was conducted in China and was registered as a clinical trial. A total of some 35 samples underwent TCR sequencing: approximately 13 from persistent and roughly 20 from newly diagnosed Graves' disease patients.

The meaning of the sample's time point label: newly diagnosed GD, antithyroid drugs for less than 3 months. RNA was extracted from PBMCs in TRIzol for both TCR sequencing and RNA sequencing. Graves' disease was diagnosed according to American Thyroid Association guidelines. Patients for the study were recruited at an endocrinology department in Xi'an, China. Each patient gave approximately 9 milliliters of peripheral blood, collected in an EDTA anticoagulant tube. PBMCs were isolated by Ficoll Paque Plus density gradient separation without further T cell sorting. An Agilent 2100 Bioanalyzer and agarose gel were used to check RNA quality, while a NanoDrop 2000 measured RNA concentration. The research as a whole found: The authors acknowledged the small sample size as a limitation that may reduce accuracy. Only the TCR beta chain was sequenced and analyzed. More public clonotypes were shared among persistent patients (2,741) than among newly diagnosed patients (roughly 1,000). Preferential use of TRBV28, TRBJ1-2 and TRBJ2-5 was observed in persistent disease, whereas TRBV20-1 and TRBJ2-1 were favored in newly diagnosed disease. The study examined only peripheral blood because the primary lesion, thyroid tissue, could not be accessed. Compared with newly diagnosed patients, patients with persistent Graves' disease had lower TCR Shannon entropy and fewer highly expanded clones, which suggests clonal expansion.

This clonotype was seen repeatedly, ten times or more. What this receptor recognizes is not known. The record has no base qualities; no much larger clone is one base away. Trimming removed 7 bases from V and 8 bases from J; the gene matches leave 12 bases unexplained. Sequences MNHNS (CDR1) and SASEGT (CDR2) are obtained from the germline V gene. The CDR3 contains 14 residues, cysteine and phenylalanine counted. Just CDR3 DNA is preserved here, 42 bases in frame from base 1. Library generation was performed with multiplex PCR. Sequencing was carried out with an Illumina HiSeq 4000. TCR beta libraries were built with iRepertoire HTBI primers and Arm-PCR amplification of CDR3 regions. Gel purification was performed on PCR products prior to sequencing. The published analysis was carried out like this. Gene usage analysis of CDR3 amino acid clonotypes used the 60 to 80 TRBV and about 14 TRBJ segments found across samples. Filtered high-quality paired reads were merged into contigs using COPE and FqMerger. BLAST was used to align contigs to IMGT TRBV, TRBD and TRBJ reference genes, with CDR3 defined following IMGT. Any clonotype with a frequency above 0.1% was classified as a highly expanded clone. Repertoire diversity was measured by Shannon entropy, and V-J evenness by the Gini coefficient. A clonotype found in more than one individual was treated as public. TCRdb ran its own pipeline on the public reads, namely fastp trimming at Q25 and MiXCR clone calling, and kept in-frame beta chains. All rows with the same CDR3 protein become a single entry with the most common DNA and genes. The V and J calls and clone size come from TCRdb's table, not from the authors' own analysis. Across this sample there are 200,000 to 250,000 distinct CDR3 sequences, with about a sixth seen only once. The ten top clones hold approximately 20% of the sample.

The chain is made from TRBV6-1 and TRBJ1-2, with 8 bases in between that match TRBD1. The receptor's source is a female donor with Graves disease. This material consisted of peripheral blood mononuclear cells (PBMCs), taken at new diagnosis, from a patient treated with antithyroid drugs. The base sequence is TGTGCCAGCACCGGGATAGAGACAGGGGAGGGCTACACCTTC. It encodes CASTGIETGEGYTF.